This T cell receptor (beta chain) comes out of a study of cytomegalovirus exposure and HLA in healthy donors (dated by TCRdb to the late 2010s). For context, the study as a whole: An earlier analysis of approximately 600 of the donors reported 250 to 300 Gb of sequence data and around 110 million unique TCR beta sequences from about 180 million T cells. A separate validation cohort of some 130 different subjects was used in addition to the approximately 670-subject first cohort. Every repertoire in the discovery cohort had been generated on one and the same sequencing platform. Among about 390 genotyped donors of the cohort, an average of about 240,000 unique TCR beta nucleotide sequences were sequenced per donor, roughly 18% of them non-productive. The number of donors typed differed by locus, with 629-630 for A, B, C, DRB1 and DQB1, 522 for DQA1, about 610 for DPA1, and over 400 for DPB1. HLA typing covered class I and class II loci at four-digit resolution. An earlier analysis of about 620 of the donors applied high-throughput TCR beta sequencing to assess whether each TCR beta V gene segment acted as functional or pseudogenic. Donor age, sex, ethnicity and CMV serostatus were collected together with the repertoire data. Five DR-DQ haplotypes were handled as single units for association and clustering, since linkage in the cohort was strong. The study aimed to test whether signatures of past pathogen exposure could be identified by cataloging public T cell receptors. The study combined high-throughput TCR immunosequencing, statistical association of individual TCRs with disease status, and machine learning to predict cytomegalovirus infection status. In a later analysis, previously published TCR beta repertoires from 600 to 850 donors were re-analyzed and high-resolution HLA genotyping was added so that TCR occurrence patterns could be studied. An early release covering more than 500 HLA-typed donors comprised 250 to 350 gigabases of sequencing data and around 80 million unique TCR sequences. The T cell repertoires of some 700 subjects were profiled by immunosequencing and related to cytomegalovirus serostatus. Of the roughly 420 genotyped donors, 81% were placed in the genetic ancestry cluster associated with self-reported Caucasian donors. A later genetic analysis took genome-wide SNP genotypes for about 55% of the 666 donors and used that subset as a discovery cohort. In the later analysis, no new phenotypic data were used to find candidate immune exposures; instead, reliance was placed on TCR beta sequences and their occurrence across donors. The full study reports these points: Only TCR beta chains were sequenced in this cohort, and the absence of alpha or paired-chain data limited detectable features. In an earlier analysis of 587 of the donors, most TCR beta V segments appeared in productive rearrangements about 87% or about 30% of the time, broadly matching IMGT annotations. A few of the identified cytomegalovirus-associated TCR beta chains were confirmed in vitro to be specific for cytomegalovirus antigens. According to the authors, the approach could potentially be generalized to other disease states and immunological phenotypes. Correlated functional status among segregating V segments might reflect linkage disequilibrium, but an unknown experimental factor could not be ruled out. The only immune exposure information available for the cohort was CMV serostatus. Most TCR sequences were seen in very few donors, while some public TCRs were found in many individuals. Several of the top co-occurrence clusters appeared to be linked to parvovirus B19, influenza, CMV and Epstein-Barr virus, according to a later analysis. In a later analysis, HLA-associated TCR beta chains were found to be more clonally expanded and to have lower generation probabilities than equally common non-associated chains. Most CMV-associated TCR beta chains appeared to be HLA-restricted in a later analysis, and the HLA associations seemed to be driven largely by CMV exposure. The classifier was reported to diagnose cytomegalovirus status with high specificity and sensitivity in both the original and validation cohorts. Because HLA typing was missing for some donors at each locus, association tests included only the typed subset. Some IMGT-functional V segments, including TRBV6-2 and TRBV6-3, could not be distinguished by the 87-base-pair reads and were therefore excluded. When HLA alleles, especially DR and DQ, strongly co-occurred, TCR associations were difficult to assign to individual alleles. Sequencing depth was assumed to be roughly uniform across donors in the presence/absence analyses, though that assumption may not hold. In a later genetic analysis, fewer N-insertions in productive TCRs were reported among donors in an Asian-associated ancestry cluster than the roughly 710-donor mean. In a later analysis, TCR association rates were found to vary across HLA loci, with the most associated TCRs seen for DRB1 alleles and the fewest for HLA-C alleles. A later analysis associated about 17,000 TCR beta sequences with specific HLA alleles at a false discovery rate of 0.05. In a later genetic analysis, a missense DCLRE1C variant was associated with V-gene and J-gene trimming of TCR beta chains, and the association was replicated in an independent cohort. A further reported finding was that TCR beta sequences accurately predicted the HLA-A and HLA-B alleles for most subjects in the first cohort. A cluster of highly shared sequence variants was judged likely to represent a technical artifact of the sequencing pipeline. About 15 rarely observed V segments, including chromosome 9 orphons, were excluded from the earlier analysis of approximately 600 of the donors because counts were too low. The study gave a list of roughly 150 TCR beta chains associated with cytomegalovirus.

The cohort comprised under 700 healthy bone marrow donors. Cohort members were all nominally healthy when sampled, although unrecorded immune exposures were likely present. The donor tested CMV seronegative, placing the donor among the 300 to 450 seronegative members of the cohort. Every donor gave a peripheral blood sample, and the peripheral blood mononuclear cells from that sample were used for TCR beta sequencing. Genomic DNA extraction from the blood cell samples was performed with the Qiagen DNeasy Blood Extraction Kit. This clone has a single count. The target of this receptor is not known. The record has no base qualities; no much larger clone is one base away. Library creation used the immunoSEQ multiplex PCR assay. For the multiplex PCR, a mixture combining 60 forward primers for TCR Vbeta segments and 13 reverse primers for TCR Jbeta segments was used. Amplification of the CDR3 region of rearranged TCR beta genes was performed with a multiplex PCR assay on genomic DNA. On the Illumina HiSeq System, the amplified TCR beta libraries were sequenced as 87-base-pair reads. The paper's data handling went like this. Across the 600 to 700 repertoires, a later analysis counted some 80 million unique TCR beta chains, 9.5 million to 13 million of which were shared by at least two donors. To remove PCR and sequencing errors, raw reads were error-corrected and collapsed into unique sequences using a nearest-neighbor algorithm that merged closely related sequences. Alignment of CDR3 sequences to IMGT reference sequences was used to assign V, D and J gene segments. Each retained sequence needed at least a six-nucleotide match to both a V gene segment and a J gene segment. Rearrangements were called productive when the CDR3 lacked stop codons and stayed in frame with V and J; all others were non-productive. Following IMGT convention, CDR3 was defined as the stretch from the second conserved V-encoded cysteine up to the conserved J-encoded phenylalanine. In an earlier analysis of just under 600 of the donors, sequences lacking an unambiguous match to a single V gene segment were excluded. In an earlier analysis of 587 of the donors, V segments were called functional above 56.7% productive rearrangements and were called segregating when the between-donor standard deviation exceeded 5%. To diagnose cytomegalovirus status from the catalog of TCR beta chain sequences, a statistical classification framework was built. V and J gene assignment, in a later analysis, came from comparing TCR nucleotide sequences with IMGT/GENE-DB human TR gene sequences. The TCRdist pipeline was used in a later analysis to assign CDR3 sequences and most-parsimonious VDJ recombination scenarios. A later analysis defined each TCR beta chain by its CDR3 amino acid sequence plus V-gene family, and excluded reads lacking a unique V-gene family. To address suspected cross-contamination and a sequencing artifact, a later analysis removed approximately 590 highly shared, low-generation-probability nucleotide sequences. In a later analysis, a clonal expansion index was calculated for each public chain from normalized within-repertoire ranks of inferred template counts. A later analysis computed generation probabilities with a VDJ recombination model fitted to out-of-frame rearrangements, and checked the results against IGoR. In a later analysis, TCR-TCR, TCR-HLA and TCR-CMV co-occurrence was scored with hypergeometric tests, and a repertoire-size bias correction was applied to TCR pairs. To estimate false discovery rates, a later analysis permuted the HLA or CMV assignments 20 times. In a later analysis, co-occurring TCRs were grouped with DBSCAN, and TCRdist sequence similarity was added when clustering was performed within HLA-allele-positive subsets. For co-occurrence clustering, repertoires with fewer than 30,000 or more than 120,000 public chains were excluded, along with about five repertoires with anomalous nucleotide sharing. The clones in this table, taken by TCRdb from immuneACCESS, are in-frame only. Not every clone is retained; where verified, under half of the shortfall comes from an unresolved V gene, and the cause of the rest is unknown. V and J calls and clone size are copied from that table; D and trimming were computed from the DNA. Across this sample there are about 180,000 clones, with around 70% seen only once. The ten largest account for 2.9% of the sample.

Deletion took 6 bases off V and 3 bases off J, with a span of 18 bases between the germline ends. As encoded in the germline V gene (reference sequence), CDR1 is SEHNR while CDR2 is FQNEAQ. There are 16 amino acids in the CDR3, from cysteine to phenylalanine inclusive. Only the CDR3 portion is preserved as DNA: 48 bases, with reading frame beginning at the first base. The chain employs TRBV7-9 and TRBJ2-1; the D segment could be TRBD2, given 7 matching bases. The source of this sequence is a male donor in good health and CMV-seronegative. What was sequenced was PBMCs. The nucleotide sequence is TGTGCCAGCAGTCCCAGGGGAGCGGGGCTCTACAATGAGCAGTTCTTC. The translation is CASSPRGAGLYNEQFF.